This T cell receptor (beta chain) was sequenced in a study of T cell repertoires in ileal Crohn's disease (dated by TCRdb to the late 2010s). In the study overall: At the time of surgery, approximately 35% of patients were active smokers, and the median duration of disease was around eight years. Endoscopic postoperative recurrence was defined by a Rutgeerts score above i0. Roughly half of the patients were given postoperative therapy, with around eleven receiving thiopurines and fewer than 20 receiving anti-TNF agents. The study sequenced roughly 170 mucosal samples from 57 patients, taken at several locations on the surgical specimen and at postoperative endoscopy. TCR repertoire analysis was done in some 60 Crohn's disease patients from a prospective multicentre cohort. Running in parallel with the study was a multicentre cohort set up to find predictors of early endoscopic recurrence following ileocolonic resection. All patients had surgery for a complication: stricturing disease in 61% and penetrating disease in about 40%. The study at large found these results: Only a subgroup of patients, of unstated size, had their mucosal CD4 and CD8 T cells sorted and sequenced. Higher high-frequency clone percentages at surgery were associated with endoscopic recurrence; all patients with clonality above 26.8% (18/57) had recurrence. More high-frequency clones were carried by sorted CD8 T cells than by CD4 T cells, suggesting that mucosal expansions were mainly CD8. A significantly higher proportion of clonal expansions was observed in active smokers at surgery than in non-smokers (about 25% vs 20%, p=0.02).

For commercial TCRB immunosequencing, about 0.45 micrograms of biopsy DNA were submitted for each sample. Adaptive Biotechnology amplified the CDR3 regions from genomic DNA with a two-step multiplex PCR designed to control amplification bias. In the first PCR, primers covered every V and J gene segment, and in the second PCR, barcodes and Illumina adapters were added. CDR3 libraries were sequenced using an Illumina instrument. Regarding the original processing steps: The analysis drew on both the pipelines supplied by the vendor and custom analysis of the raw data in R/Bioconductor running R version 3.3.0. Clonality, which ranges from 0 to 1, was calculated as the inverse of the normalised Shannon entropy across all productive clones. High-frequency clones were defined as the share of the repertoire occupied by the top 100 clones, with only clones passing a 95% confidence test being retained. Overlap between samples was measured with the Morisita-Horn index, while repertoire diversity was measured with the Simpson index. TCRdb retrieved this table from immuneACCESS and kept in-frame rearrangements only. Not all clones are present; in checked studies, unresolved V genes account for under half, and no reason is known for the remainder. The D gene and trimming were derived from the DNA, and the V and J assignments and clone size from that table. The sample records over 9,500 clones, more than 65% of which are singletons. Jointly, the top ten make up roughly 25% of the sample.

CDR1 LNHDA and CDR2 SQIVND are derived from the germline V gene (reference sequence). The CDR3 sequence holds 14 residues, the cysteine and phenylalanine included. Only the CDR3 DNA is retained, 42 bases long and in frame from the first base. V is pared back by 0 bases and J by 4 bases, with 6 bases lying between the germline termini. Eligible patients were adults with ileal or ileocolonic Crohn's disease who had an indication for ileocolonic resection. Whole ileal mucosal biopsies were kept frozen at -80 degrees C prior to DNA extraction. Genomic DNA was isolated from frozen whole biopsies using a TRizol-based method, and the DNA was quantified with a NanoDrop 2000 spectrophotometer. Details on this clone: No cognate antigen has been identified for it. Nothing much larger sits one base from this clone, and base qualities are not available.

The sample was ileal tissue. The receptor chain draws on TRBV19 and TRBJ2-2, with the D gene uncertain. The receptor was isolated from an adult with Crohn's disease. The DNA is TGTGCCAGTAGTATAGACAGGCTCACCGGGGAGCTGTTTTTT. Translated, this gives CASSIDRLTGELFF. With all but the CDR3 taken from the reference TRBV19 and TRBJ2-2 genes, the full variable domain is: DGGITQSPKYLFRKEGQNVTLSCEQNLNHDAMYWYRQDPGQGLRLIYYSQIVNDFQKGDIAEGYSVSREKKESFPLTVTSAQKNPTAFYLCASSIDRLTGELFFGEGSRLTVL.